These 25 T cell receptor beta chains came from one sample sequenced in a study of Ad26.COV2.S vaccination and SARS-CoV-2 variants. Profiled with immunoSEQ multiplex PCR; TCRdb holds only in-frame clones, not every one. There are 410,000 or so clones in the sample; about 90% occur only once, and 1.5% to 2% lies in the top ten. Specified treatment: some 20 received Ad26.COV2.S at low or high dose, single or two shots; about 5 received placebo; per-sample allocation not given. Repertoires come from day 63 after the first vaccine or placebo injection. Here the sequenced sample was peripheral blood, taken in a trial of Ad26.COV2.S vaccine versus placebo. Receptors were obtained from a person aged 18 to 65 who received the Ad26.COV2.S COVID-19 vaccine or a placebo.

This chain joins TRBV5-1 and TRBJ2-1; 13 nucleotides match TRBD2. Germline assignment: CDR1 SGHRS and CDR2 YFSETQ. This CDR3 is built from 17 residues. V shed 4 bases, J shed 6 bases, and the junction held 10 bases outside the gene matches. The DNA for the CDR3 is TGCGCCAGCAGCGATCCTGCACTAGCGGGGGGGGTCAATGAGCAGTTCTTC. Protein product: CASSDPALAGGVNEQFF.

The chain has TRBV18 and TRBJ2-7; a weak D match, TRBD2 (5 bases). V lost 1 base, J lost 5 bases, and 24 bases lay in between. There are 18 residues in the CDR3. Germline values: CDR1 KGHSH, CDR2 LQKENI. The CDR3 sequence is CASSPQVPRGPTVDEQYF. The CDR3 DNA is TGTGCCAGCTCACCACAGGTACCGCGAGGGCCCACCGTCGACGAGCAGTACTTC.

The chain carries TRBV4-3 and TRBJ1-4; maybe TRBD1 (5 bases). Germline V gene data show CDR1 as LGHNA and CDR2 as YSLEER. The CDR3 spans 16 residues. The V end lost 1 base, the J end lost 0 bases, and 9 bases lay between the germline ends. This CDR3 reads CASSQGTGPTNEKLFF. CDR3 nucleotide sequence: TGCGCCAGCAGCCAAGGAACAGGACCAACTAATGAAAAACTGTTTTTT.

The chain links TRBV18 to TRBJ2-1; D is unresolved. With 0 bases removed from V and 4 bases from J, the gap between germline ends came to 4 bases. Germline assignment: CDR1 KGHSH and CDR2 LQKENI. The CDR3 loop spans 13 amino acids. CDR3 sequence reads: CASSPPRYNEQFF. The CDR3 nucleotides read TGTGCCAGCTCACCACCGCGGTACAATGAGCAGTTCTTC.

The V call is TRBV7-8, the J call TRBJ2-6; D is unclear. CDR3 size: 15 residues. Germline assignment: CDR1 SGHVS and CDR2 FQNEAQ. The germline V and J ends were trimmed by 4 bases and 0 bases, with 7 bases remaining between them. The CDR3 here is CASSSQSSGANVLTF. CDR3 DNA: TGTGCCAGCAGCTCACAGAGCTCTGGGGCCAACGTCCTGACTTTC.

J is TRBJ2-5 and V is TRBV2; no clear D gene. The CDR3 is made up of 12 amino acids. V was cut by 7 bases and J by 3 bases, with 9 bases left in between. CDR1 is SNHLY, CDR2 FYNNEI, per germline. This CDR3 reads CASIGRKETQYF. Here the CDR3 DNA reads TGTGCCAGCATCGGCAGAAAAGAGACCCAGTACTTC.

CDR3 nucleotide sequence: TGTGCCAGCAGCACAGGGGTCAACTATGGCTACACCTTC. Amino acid sequence: CASSTGVNYGYTF. V is TRBV12-3 or TRBV12-4 and J is TRBJ1-2; the match to TRBD1 covers 7 bases. V gave up 6 bases and J gave up 2 bases; unmatched junction bases: 3. CDR3 size: 13 residues.

The chain carries TRBV29-1 and TRBJ1-2; the D gene is possibly TRBD1 (5 bases). The CDR3 has 13 residues. CDR1 SQVTM and CDR2 ANQGSEA come from the germline V gene. Trimming shortened V by 0 bases and J by 5 bases, and 10 bases separated the two germline ends. The CDR3 here is CSVEDGTNYGYTF. CDR3 nucleotides: TGCAGCGTTGAAGACGGGACGAATTATGGCTACACCTTC.

The gene calls are TRBV6-5 and TRBJ2-1; unclear D gene. Trimming pared 7 bases from V and 2 bases from J, leaving 9 bases between. This CDR3 region has 13 residues. Germline loops: CDR1 MNHEY, CDR2 SVGAGI. The CDR3 region is CASNIHPYNEQFF. In DNA form, the CDR3 reads TGTGCCAGCAATATACACCCCTACAATGAGCAGTTCTTC.

V gene TRBV27 combines with J gene TRBJ2-1; D call uncertain. The V end lost 2 bases, the J end lost 4 bases, and 6 bases lay between the germline ends. The CDR3 sequence is 13 residues long. Looked up from germline, CDR1 is MNHEY and CDR2 is SMNVEV (reference sequence). CDR3 sequence reads: CASSLNVYNEQFF. DNA for the CDR3: TGTGCCAGCAGTTTAAACGTATACAATGAGCAGTTCTTC.

This chain joins TRBV12-3 or TRBV12-4 and TRBJ1-5; D is undetermined. This CDR3 has 12 amino acids. V gave up 3 bases and J gave up 7 bases, with 7 bases separating them. The CDR3 here is CASSLVGQPQHF. CDR3 in DNA: TGTGCCAGCAGTTTGGTCGGCCAGCCCCAGCATTTT.

V is TRBV6-6 and J is TRBJ2-6; no firm D call. V lost 7 bases and J 3 bases, leaving 7 bases between the germline ends. This CDR3 has 13 amino acids. Germline CDR1 MNHNY, CDR2 SVGAGI (reference sequence). The CDR3 sequence is CASTPHGANVLTF. Here the CDR3 DNA reads TGTGCCAGCACTCCCCATGGGGCCAACGTCCTGACTTTC.

V gene TRBV6-2 or TRBV6-3 combines with J gene TRBJ1-5; 7 nucleotides align to TRBD1. Germline V lookup: CDR1 MNHEY, CDR2 SVGEGT. With V trimmed by 5 bases and J by 0 bases, 7 bases remained unmatched. The CDR3 consists of 16 residues. The CDR3 here is CASSTGQTISNQPQHF. For the CDR3, the DNA is TGTGCCAGCAGTACGGGACAGACGATTAGCAATCAGCCCCAGCATTTT.

This chain joins TRBV9 and TRBJ2-1; D unclear. Per the germline V gene, CDR1 is SGDLS and CDR2 is YYNGEE. The ends were cut back, 4 bases at V and 5 bases at J, with 7 bases in the middle. The CDR3 is 12 amino acids. CDR3 DNA: TGTGCCAGCAGCCCAAATGACAATGAGCAGTTCTTC. It codes for CASSPNDNEQFF.

The chain employs TRBV6-5 and TRBJ1-1; weak D call: TRBD1 (5 bases). V was clipped by 7 bases and J by 3 bases, with 15 bases between them. The CDR3 covers 14 residues. Germline V gene lookup returns CDR1 MNHEY and CDR2 SVGAGI. CDR3 protein: CASILRDVDTEAFF. In DNA, the CDR3 is TGTGCCAGCATTCTCCGGGACGTCGACACTGAAGCTTTCTTT.

The rearrangement links TRBV19 to TRBJ1-4; TRBD1 agrees at 7 bases. This CDR3 has 16 amino acids. V was pared by 6 bases and J by 8 bases, with 15 bases of the junction left unmatched. The germline gives CDR1 LNHDA, CDR2 SQIVND (reference sequence). The chain's CDR3 is CASSPQGGALGEKLFF. Here the CDR3 DNA reads TGTGCCAGTAGCCCTCAGGGGGGGGCGCTTGGAGAAAAACTGTTTTTT.

CDR3 DNA: TGTGCCAGCAGCCAAAGGGGTCAGGGGACTGAAGCTTTCTTT. It codes for CASSQRGQGTEAFF. V is TRBV3-1 (or the pseudogene TRBV3-2) and J is TRBJ1-1, with a weak D call TRBD1 (6 bases). Trimming cost V 2 bases and J 5 bases, with 12 bases left between them. This CDR3 comprises 14 residues. CDR1 and CDR2 (germline): LGHDT, YNNKEL (reference sequence).

CDR3 region: CASSDRWSTTLEQYF. The CDR3 DNA sequence: TGTGCCAGCAGCGACCGGTGGTCCACTACACTCGAGCAGTACTTC. V and J are TRBV5-6 and TRBJ2-7, with D unclear. The CDR3 runs 15 residues. The V gene lost 4 bases and the J gene lost 6 bases, with 20 bases spanning the gap. Germline V CDR1 and CDR2: SGHDT, YYEEEE.

This CDR3 is CATADRVVNEQYF. For the CDR3, the DNA is TGTGCCACCGCGGACAGGGTGGTCAACGAGCAGTACTTC. The chain recombines TRBV28 with TRBJ2-7; 8 bases are a match to TRBD1. With 10 bases clipped from V and 5 bases from J, the junction kept 10 bases outside the gene matches. Germline CDR1 and CDR2: MDHEN and SYDVKM. The CDR3 totals 13 residues.

V is TRBV7-2 and J is TRBJ1-2; no firm D call. Trimming removed 10 bases at V and 0 bases at J, with 15 bases between. The germline gives CDR1 SGHTA, CDR2 FQGNSA. The CDR3 sequence is 14 residues long. CDR3 coding DNA: TGTGCCACCAACCGTGACGGAGCTAACTATGGCTACACCTTC. Protein product: CATNRDGANYGYTF. The whole variable domain, remainder taken from reference TRBV7-2 and TRBJ1-2, is GAGVSQSPSNKVTEKGKDVELRCDPISGHTALYWYRQSLGQGLEFLIYFQGNSAPDKSGLPSDRFSAERTGGSVSTLTIQRTQQEDSAVYLCATNRDGANYGYTFGSGTRLTVV.

The rearrangement uses TRBV9 and TRBJ2-5; possibly TRBD1 or TRBD2 for D (5 bases each). Trimming left V 0 bases short and J 0 bases short, with 9 bases between. Germline V lookup: CDR1 SGDLS, CDR2 YYNGEE. This CDR3 spans 15 amino acids. In DNA, the CDR3 is TGTGCCAGCAGCGTAGGGGACCCTGACCAAGAGACCCAGTACTTC. Protein product: CASSVGDPDQETQYF.

V gene TRBV15 combines with J gene TRBJ2-7; 7 bases line up with TRBD2. With 5 bases clipped from V and 5 bases from J, the junction kept 9 bases outside the gene matches. The germline V gene has CDR1 LNHNV and CDR2 YYDKDF (reference sequence). This CDR3 spans 14 amino acids. The CDR3 DNA sequence: TGTGCCACCAGCCCCCAGGACGGGGGGAACGAGCAGTACTTC. Amino acids: CATSPQDGGNEQYF. Full variable domain (missing parts from reference TRBV15 and TRBJ2-7): DAMVIQNPRYQVTQFGKPVTLSCSQTLNHNVMYWYQQKSSQAPKLLFHYYDKDFNNEADTPDNFQSRRPNTSFCFLDIRSPGLGDTAMYLCATSPQDGGNEQYFGPGTRLTVT.

The V and J genes are TRBV28 and TRBJ1-6, with 7 bases identical to TRBD1. V shed 6 bases, J shed 4 bases, and the junction held 9 bases outside the gene matches. Germline V gene lookup returns CDR1 MDHEN and CDR2 SYDVKM. The CDR3 has 16 residues. CDR3 residues: CASRLIAGQYNSPLHF. CDR3 bases: TGTGCCAGCAGGTTAATCGCGGGACAGTATAATTCACCCCTCCACTTT.

This chain links TRBV7-9 with TRBJ2-1; D possibly uses TRBD1 or TRBD2 (5 bases each). The CDR3 extends over 15 amino acids. V was pared by 8 bases and J by 6 bases, with 20 bases between. The V gene's germline CDR1 is SEHNR and CDR2 FQNEAQ (reference sequence). In DNA form, the CDR3 reads TGTGCCAGCGCTCCGGGGACCACGGCGGGCAATGAGCAGTTCTTC. It translates to CASAPGTTAGNEQFF. The entire variable domain, with the rest obtained from reference TRBV7-9 and TRBJ2-1, is as follows: DTGVSQNPRHKITKRGQNVTFRCDPISEHNRLYWYRQTLGQGPEFLTYFQNEAQLEKSRLLSDRFSAERPKGSFSTLEIQRTEQGDSAMYLCASAPGTTAGNEQFFGPGTRLTVL.

This clone turned up a few times. This chain links TRBV5-1 with TRBJ2-3, with a possible D match to TRBD2 (6 bases). Per the germline V gene, CDR1 is SGHRS and CDR2 is YFSETQ. CDR3 length: 14 residues. V was trimmed by 4 bases and J by 0 bases, leaving 9 bases between them. The DNA for the CDR3 is TGCGCCAGCAGCCCCGGGACTAGCACAGATACGCAGTATTTT. This codes for CASSPGTSTDTQYF.